What follows are 32 T cell receptor beta chains derived from one specimen sequenced in a study of T cell repertoires in cytomegalovirus infection. TCRdb ran MiXCR on the reads and lists one entry per CDR3 protein. The table records 200,000 to 250,000 distinct CDR3 sequences, approximately 7% of them present only once. The sample consisted of PBMCs. The source is a human donor in good health (CMV status not recorded). Some clones in this sample may be carry-over from other donors' samples.

Many counts were recorded for this clonotype. The chain is built from TRBV7-8 and TRBJ2-2; D perhaps matches TRBD1 (5 bases). CDR1 and CDR2 from the germline V gene are SGHVS and FQNEAQ. V shed 2 bases and J shed 4 bases, with 17 bases lying between them. The CDR3 consists of 17 residues. DNA for the CDR3: TGTGCCAGCAGCTTAAGTACTGGGGCAGGTTCCACCGGGGAGCTGTTTTTT. This encodes CASSLSTGAGSTGELFF.

The genes are TRBV20-1 and TRBJ2-3, with TRBD2 as a possible D gene (5 bases). Trimming removed 5 bases at V and 2 bases at J, with 11 bases between. The CDR3 covers 13 residues. The germline CDR1 and CDR2 sequences are DFQATT and SNEGSKA (reference sequence). CDR3 in amino acids: CSARTYNTDTQYF. The CDR3 DNA is TGCAGTGCTCGGACTTATAACACAGATACGCAGTATTTT.

This clonotype was counted many times. The rearrangement uses TRBV20-1 and TRBJ2-1, with a weak D call TRBD2 (5 bases). Trimming removed 3 bases from V and 10 bases from J, with 10 bases in between. Looked up from germline, CDR1 is DFQATT and CDR2 is SNEGSKA (reference sequence). This CDR3 comprises 11 residues. The CDR3 DNA reads TGCAGTGCTAGTCCGGCGGGCGAGCAGTTCTTC. Translation gives CSASPAGEQFF.

The V and J genes are TRBV12-3 or TRBV12-4 and TRBJ1-5; D gene ambiguous. The V end was cut by 1 base, the J end by 3 bases, with 10 bases between. This CDR3 is 15 amino acids long. CDR3 sequence reads: CASSLGGSDNQPQHF. The CDR3 DNA reads as TGTGCCAGCAGTTTAGGAGGGTCGGACAATCAGCCCCAGCATTTT.

This clonotype was counted at least ten times. The V gene is TRBV11-3, the J gene TRBJ1-1, with D tentatively TRBD1 (5 bases). This CDR3 comprises 14 residues. V lost 0 bases and J 3 bases, leaving 8 bases between the germline ends. CDR1 SGHNT and CDR2 YENEEA come from the germline V gene. CDR3 amino acids: CASSLEGADTEAFF. In nucleotides, the CDR3 is TGTGCCAGCAGCTTAGAAGGGGCGGACACTGAAGCTTTCTTT.

This clonotype was found many times. The chain combines TRBV6-1 with TRBJ1-1, with 7 bases identical to TRBD1. CDR3 size: 15 residues. The germline V gene has CDR1 MNHNS and CDR2 SASEGT. With 10 bases clipped from V and 5 bases from J, the junction kept 16 bases outside the gene matches. The CDR3 reads CAIFSSEGATTEAFF. The CDR3 DNA reads TGTGCCATCTTCTCATCGGAGGGGGCAACGACTGAAGCTTTCTTT.

This clonotype was recorded at least ten times. The chain has TRBV19 and TRBJ2-3; perhaps TRBD2 as D (5 bases). The CDR3 totals 15 residues. Trimming stripped 3 bases from V and 8 bases from J, with 18 bases between. Germline V gene sequence: CDR1 LNHDA, CDR2 SQIVND (reference sequence). The CDR3 spells CASSIGSSRDLTQYF. The CDR3 nucleotides read TGTGCCAGTAGTATTGGGAGCAGTAGGGATCTTACGCAGTATTTT.

There are many counts of this clonotype. J is TRBJ2-1 and V is TRBV20-1; TRBD1 aligns across 8 bases. Germline-derived CDR1 and CDR2 are DFQATT and SNEGSKA (reference sequence). V shed 2 bases and J 2 bases; nucleotides not matched to a gene: 8. The CDR3 runs 16 residues. The CDR3 DNA is TGCAGTGCTAGATCCCAGACAGGGGACGCCTACAATGAGCAGTTCTTC. Protein product: CSARSQTGDAYNEQFF.

The sample holds many counts of this clonotype. The chain links TRBV6-2 or TRBV6-3 to TRBJ2-7, with a weak D call TRBD2 (6 bases). Germline V lookup: CDR1 MNHEY, CDR2 SVGEGT. This CDR3 has 13 amino acids. Trimming stripped 4 bases from V and 6 bases from J, with 13 bases between. The CDR3 loop is CASSSTRGGEQYF. As DNA, the CDR3 is TGTGCCAGCAGTTCGACGAGGGGAGGCGAGCAGTACTTC.

The table lists this clonotype with many counts. V gene TRBV11-2 combines with J gene TRBJ2-2; D unresolved. The germline CDR1 and CDR2 sequences are SGHAT and FQNNGV. With 0 bases removed from V and 2 bases from J, the gap between germline ends came to 19 bases. This CDR3 spans 19 amino acids. The CDR3 nucleotides are TGTGCCAGCAGCTTAGATCTGGAAGGCCCTCCACTTAACACCGGGGAGCTGTTTTTT. As protein: CASSLDLEGPPLNTGELFF.

This clonotype has at least ten counts. V and J are TRBV7-3 and TRBJ2-1; tentatively, D is TRBD2 (5 bases). Between the trimmed V and J ends, which lost 3 bases and 9 bases, there was a span of 12 bases. CDR3 size: 13 residues. In germline, CDR1 is SGHTA, CDR2 FQGTGA. CDR3 amino acids: CASSLKAGLEQFF. The CDR3 DNA is TGTGCCAGCAGCTTGAAGGCGGGCCTTGAGCAGTTCTTC. The variable domain in full, with the rest retrieved from reference TRBV7-3 and TRBJ2-1, is GAGVSQTPSNKVTEKGKYVELRCDPISGHTALYWYRQSLGQGPEFLIYFQGTGAADDSGLPNDRFFAVRPEGSVSTLKIQRTERGDSAVYLCASSLKAGLEQFFGPGTRLTVL.

This clonotype was observed at least ten times. V and J are TRBV7-2 and TRBJ2-3; D remains ambiguous. Germline values: CDR1 SGHTA, CDR2 FQGNSA. V lost 5 bases and J 5 bases, leaving 8 bases between the germline ends. CDR3 length: 12 amino acids. CDR3 region: CASSLNKDTQYF. The CDR3 DNA is TGTGCCAGCAGCCTAAATAAAGATACGCAGTATTTT.

In this sample, this clonotype turned up many times. The rearrangement joins TRBV7-8 to TRBJ2-3; 10 nucleotides align to TRBD2. The J segment lost 5 bases and the V segment lost 1 base, leaving 6 bases of the junction unmatched. Germline V gives CDR1 SGHVS, CDR2 FQNEAQ. This CDR3 region has 16 residues. CDR3 region: CASSLGSGGAVDTQYF. Written as DNA, the CDR3 is TGTGCCAGCAGCTTAGGAAGCGGGGGGGCCGTAGATACGCAGTATTTT.

This clonotype appeared once. As DNA, the CDR3 is TGCAGCGCCCGATGGGGGGGGCTCACTAACTATGGCTACACCTTC. The encoded protein is CSARWGGLTNYGYTF. The chain couples TRBV29-1 to TRBJ1-2, with a weak D call TRBD1 (6 bases). Deletions cut 7 bases from V and 0 bases from J, with 18 bases between. The CDR3 runs to 15 residues. Per germline, CDR1 SQVTM and CDR2 ANQGSEA.

This clonotype was seen a handful of times. The J gene is TRBJ1-6, the V gene TRBV4-2; 9 bases line up with TRBD1. After removal of 4 bases from V and 10 bases from J, the junction contained 11 bases not matched to a gene. Germline V lookup: CDR1 LGHNA, CDR2 YNFKEQ. CDR3 length: 16 amino acids. The CDR3, as DNA: TGTGCCAGCAGCCCGCATGGGGTGGACAGGGGATCACCCCTCCACTTT. Translated, it gives CASSPHGVDRGSPLHF.

This clonotype was detected many times. The chain carries TRBV7-2 and TRBJ2-1; D may correspond to TRBD1 or TRBD2 (5 bases each). The V and J ends lost 5 bases and 5 bases respectively, with 16 bases between them. Germline CDR1 SGHTA, CDR2 FQGNSA. There are 15 residues in the CDR3. The CDR3 sequence: CASSTTPGLNNEQFF. The CDR3 nucleotides read TGTGCCAGCAGCACCACCCCGGGGCTTAACAATGAGCAGTTCTTC.

V and J are TRBV19 and TRBJ2-1; 7 positions match TRBD1. The CDR3 covers 19 residues. Germline CDR1 and CDR2: LNHDA and SQIVND (reference sequence). The J segment lost 0 bases and the V segment lost 5 bases, leaving 16 bases of the junction unmatched. CDR3 residues: CASSPLRQGSSSSYNEQFF. As DNA, the CDR3 is TGTGCCAGTAGTCCTCTCCGACAGGGATCGAGTAGCTCCTACAATGAGCAGTTCTTC.

Many counts were recorded for this clonotype. V is TRBV11-1 and J is TRBJ2-1, with TRBD1 as a possible D gene (6 bases). The CDR3 is 14 residues long. Between the trimmed V and J ends, which lost 4 bases and 3 bases, there was a span of 10 bases. CDR1 is SGHAT, CDR2 FQDESV, per germline (reference sequence). The CDR3 nucleotides are TGTGCCAGCAGCTCCCGGGACAACTACAATGAGCAGTTCTTC. Protein sequence: CASSSRDNYNEQFF. The whole variable domain, remainder taken from reference TRBV11-1 and TRBJ2-1, is EAEVAQSPRYKITEKSQAVAFWCDPISGHATLYWYRQILGQGPELLVQFQDESVVDDSQLPKDRFSAERLKGVDSTLKIQPAELGDSAMYLCASSSRDNYNEQFFGPGTRLTVL.

At least ten counts were recorded for this clonotype. The chain is built from TRBV6-2 or TRBV6-3 and TRBJ1-5; D not resolved. CDR1 is MNHEY, CDR2 SVGEGT, per germline. The CDR3 consists of 13 residues. Trimming left V 6 bases short and J 6 bases short, with 12 bases between. The CDR3 sequence: CASSVSWGQPQHF. Written as DNA, the CDR3 is TGTGCCAGCAGCGTGTCATGGGGTCAGCCCCAGCATTTT.

This clonotype was seen repeatedly, ten times or more. The chain joins TRBV7-3 to TRBJ2-1; the match to TRBD1 covers 9 bases. The CDR3 runs to 16 residues. The V gene end was trimmed by 6 bases and the J gene end by 5 bases; junction bases not matched to a gene: 11. Germline V gene sequence: CDR1 SGHTA, CDR2 FQGTGA. CDR3 bases: TGTGCCAGCAGTTGGCCCGAGGGACAGGGCGACAATGAGCAGTTCTTC. Its protein product is CASSWPEGQGDNEQFF.

This clonotype turned up a few times. The chain joins TRBV20-1 to TRBJ2-7, with a tentative D call TRBD2 (5 bases). The CDR3 totals 14 residues. Germline CDR1 DFQATT, CDR2 SNEGSKA (reference sequence). The ends were cut back, 0 bases at V and 2 bases at J, with 11 bases in the middle. Here the CDR3 DNA reads TGCAGTGCTAGAGATCGCGAGGGTCCCTACGAGCAGTACTTC. This encodes CSARDREGPYEQYF.

This clonotype was detected many times. CDR3 in amino acids: CASSDGGGYGYTF. DNA of the CDR3: TGTGCCAGCTCCGACGGTGGAGGCTATGGCTACACCTTC. V is TRBV6-1 and J is TRBJ1-2; no firm D call. Trimming stripped 8 bases from V and 4 bases from J, with 14 bases between. The CDR3 is 13 amino acids. From germline, CDR1 is MNHNS and CDR2 SASEGT.

The genes are TRBV18 and TRBJ2-1, with a weak D call TRBD2 (7 bases). The CDR3 length is 14 residues. In germline, CDR1 is KGHSH, CDR2 LQKENI. With 6 bases removed from V and 5 bases from J, the gap between germline ends came to 14 bases. The CDR3 region is CASSRGGVHNEQFF. Here the CDR3 DNA reads TGTGCCAGCTCTCGAGGGGGGGTACACAATGAGCAGTTCTTC.

The sample holds many counts of this clonotype. The chain employs TRBV6-1 and TRBJ2-7; 8 bases are shared with TRBD1. Germline V gene data show CDR1 as MNHNS and CDR2 as SASEGT. V gave up 5 bases and J gave up 3 bases; unmatched junction bases: 6. CDR3 size: 14 residues. CDR3 residues: CASSHQDRGYEQYF. The CDR3, as DNA: TGTGCCAGCAGTCATCAAGACAGGGGCTACGAGCAGTACTTC.

This clonotype was recorded at least ten times. The chain combines TRBV7-9 with TRBJ2-5; no clear D gene. Germline V gene data show CDR1 as SEHNR and CDR2 as FQNEAQ (reference sequence). The CDR3 loop spans 16 amino acids. Trimming left V 4 bases short and J 3 bases short, with 18 bases between. This CDR3 reads CASSSQKVPRKETQYF. CDR3 DNA sequence: TGTGCCAGCAGCTCCCAGAAAGTCCCCCGGAAAGAGACCCAGTACTTC.

This clonotype has ten or more counts. The chain links TRBV7-2 to TRBJ1-1; 7 bases line up with TRBD1. Germline lookup yields CDR1 SGHTA and CDR2 FQGNSA. V lost 5 bases to trimming and J lost 2 bases; unmatched junction nucleotides: 11. The CDR3 runs 16 residues. As DNA, the CDR3 is TGTGCCAGCAGCCCTCTCATCACAGGGGTCAACACTGAAGCTTTCTTT. This gives the protein CASSPLITGVNTEAFF.

The sample holds many counts of this clonotype. The rearrangement joins TRBV20-1 to TRBJ1-1; 8 nucleotides align to TRBD1. The junction had 7 bases not matched to a gene; V was cut back by 0 bases and J by 4 bases. Germline V gene data show CDR1 as DFQATT and CDR2 as SNEGSKA (reference sequence). The CDR3 consists of 15 residues. The CDR3 nucleotides are TGCAGTGCTAGAGATCGGAACAGGGGGTCCACTGAAGCTTTCTTT. As protein: CSARDRNRGSTEAFF.

This clonotype appeared many times. The chain joins TRBV5-1 to TRBJ1-2; the D is unclear. CDR1 and CDR2 (germline): SGHRS, YFSETQ. The CDR3 totals 15 residues. Deletions cut 0 bases from V and 4 bases from J, with 13 bases between. CDR3 nucleotides: TGCGCCAGCAGCTTGGGATCCTCGGGATTCTATGGCTACACCTTC. Its translation is CASSLGSSGFYGYTF.

This clonotype occurred many times. V is TRBV20-1 and J is TRBJ2-7; TRBD1 is a possible D gene (6 bases). CDR3 length: 14 residues. The germline CDR1 and CDR2 sequences are DFQATT and SNEGSKA (reference sequence). V lost 3 bases and J 2 bases, leaving 14 bases between the germline ends. Written as DNA, the CDR3 is TGCAGTGCTAGGGAACCGGACAGCACCTACGAGCAGTACTTC. Translated: CSAREPDSTYEQYF.

The chain is built from TRBV20-1 and TRBJ1-4; no clear D. Germline V gene sequence: CDR1 DFQATT, CDR2 SNEGSKA (reference sequence). The CDR3 has 11 amino acids. V was cut by 8 bases and J by 4 bases, with 8 bases left in between. The CDR3: CSYPVNEKLFF. CDR3 DNA sequence: TGCAGTTATCCAGTTAATGAAAAACTGTTTTTT.

The V gene is TRBV6-6, the J gene TRBJ2-3, with D possibly called TRBD1 or TRBD2 (6 bases each). The CDR3 sequence is 12 residues long. V gave up 6 bases and J gave up 7 bases, with 11 bases separating them. Germline CDR1 is MNHNY and CDR2 is SVGAGI (reference sequence). The CDR3 is CASSPGGYTQYF. The CDR3 DNA is TGTGCCAGCAGCCCCGGGGGCTATACGCAGTATTTT.

The table lists this clonotype with many counts. The chain is built from TRBV7-2 and TRBJ1-5; D gene ambiguous. V lost 4 bases and J 4 bases, leaving 11 bases between the germline ends. The CDR3 runs to 14 residues. The germline CDR1 and CDR2 sequences are SGHTA and FQGNSA. As DNA, the CDR3 is TGTGCCAGCAGCTCCTCAGCAGATAATCAGCCCCAGCATTTT. Translated, it gives CASSSSADNQPQHF.